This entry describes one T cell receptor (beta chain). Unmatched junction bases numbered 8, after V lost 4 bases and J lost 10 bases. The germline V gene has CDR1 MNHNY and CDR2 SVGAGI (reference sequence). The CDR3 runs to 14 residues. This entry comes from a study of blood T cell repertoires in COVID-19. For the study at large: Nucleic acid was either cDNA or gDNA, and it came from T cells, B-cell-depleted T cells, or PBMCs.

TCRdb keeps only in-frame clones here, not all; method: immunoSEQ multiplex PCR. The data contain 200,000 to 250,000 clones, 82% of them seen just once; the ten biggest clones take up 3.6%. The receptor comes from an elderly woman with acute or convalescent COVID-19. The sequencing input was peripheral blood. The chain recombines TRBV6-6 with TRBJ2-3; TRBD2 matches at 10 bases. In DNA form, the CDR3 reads TGTGCCAGCAGTTTAGCGGGGGGCCTGGGCGCGCAGTATTTT. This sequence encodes CASSLAGGLGAQYF.